The 19 T cell receptor beta chains listed next were all sequenced from one sample in a study of OX40 agonist ivuxolimab in advanced cancers. Data came from immunoSEQ multiplex PCR; TCRdb stores just in-frame clones and leaves some out. Of tens of thousands of clones listed, under 90% were seen once; the top ten hold approximately 6.3%. The input for sequencing was CD4+ or CD8+ T cells sorted from blood, taken in a trial of the OX40 agonist ivuxolimab. The receptors were sampled from an adult with an advanced solid tumor such as melanoma, head and neck, liver or kidney cancer.

The CDR3 bases are TGTGCCAGCAGTCTGACTAGCGGGGCCCCAGATACGCAGTATTTT. This encodes CASSLTSGAPDTQYF. The genes are TRBV6-5 and TRBJ2-3, with 11 bases matching TRBD2. V lost 5 bases and J lost 4; bases outside the gene matches: 5. CDR3 length equals 15 residues. Germline values: CDR1 MNHEY, CDR2 SVGAGI.

The sample holds a few counts of this clone. The chain links TRBV9 to TRBJ2-3; 8 positions agree with TRBD2. Trimming took 3 bases from V and 4 from J; bases not matched to a gene: 10. The CDR3 runs to 16 residues. The germline V gene encodes CDR1 SGDLS and CDR2 YYNGEE. The CDR3, as DNA: TGTGCCAGCAGCGGGGGGACCAGCGGGGGCGCAGATACGCAGTATTTT. Protein product: CASSGGTSGGADTQYF.

The rearrangement joins TRBV7-9 to TRBJ1-2; possible D gene TRBD1, 6 bases. There are 14 residues in the CDR3. CDR1 is SEHNR, CDR2 FQNEAQ, per germline (reference sequence). V lost 2 bases to trimming and J lost 4 bases, with 11 bases between them. The CDR3, as DNA: TGTGCCAGCAGCTTAACGGACAGCCCCTATGGCTACACCTTC. It is translated as CASSLTDSPYGYTF.

This chain's CDR3 is CASSVGVGSSYEQYF. DNA for the CDR3: TGTGCCAGCAGCGTAGGGGTCGGCTCAAGCTACGAGCAGTACTTC. The rearrangement uses TRBV9 and TRBJ2-7; D gene uncertain. Germline loops: CDR1 SGDLS, CDR2 YYNGEE. The V end was cut by 0 bases, the J end by 3 bases, with 13 bases between. This CDR3 spans 15 amino acids.

This clone occurred once. The genes are TRBV6-1 and TRBJ2-3, with D possibly TRBD1 on 6 matching bases. Germline lookup yields CDR1 MNHNS and CDR2 SASEGT. The CDR3 spans 18 residues. Between the trimmed V and J ends, which lost 4 bases and 2 bases, there was a span of 22 bases. The CDR3 spells CASSGIPLGQRYTDTQYF. The CDR3 nucleotides are TGTGCCAGCAGTGGGATTCCACTCGGACAGAGATACACAGATACGCAGTATTTT.

The rearrangement joins TRBV6-5 to TRBJ1-3; the D is unclear. This CDR3 is 14 amino acids long. From germline, CDR1 is MNHEY and CDR2 SVGAGI. Deletions cut 5 bases from V and 0 bases from J, with 8 bases between. The CDR3 DNA reads as TGTGCCAGCAGTGAACGGCTCTCTGGAAACACCATATATTTT. It encodes CASSERLSGNTIYF.

V is TRBV9 and J is TRBJ1-5; D is ambiguous. The CDR3 totals 13 residues. The germline CDR1 and CDR2 sequences are SGDLS and YYNGEE. V was trimmed by 4 bases and J by 4 bases, leaving 9 bases between them. The CDR3 protein is CASSSRLNQPQHF. The CDR3 DNA reads TGTGCCAGCAGCTCCCGGCTTAATCAGCCCCAGCATTTT.

The chain recombines TRBV15 with TRBJ1-5; 7 nucleotides match TRBD1. This CDR3 has 14 amino acids. The ends lost 3 bases at V and 7 bases at J; junction bases unmatched: 6. Germline CDR1 reads LNHNV; CDR2 reads YYDKDF (reference sequence). CDR3 in amino acids: CATSSQGESQPQHF. The DNA for the CDR3 is TGTGCCACCAGCAGTCAGGGGGAGTCGCAGCCCCAGCATTTT.

The chain couples TRBV19 to TRBJ2-3; 7 nucleotides match TRBD1. CDR1 is LNHDA, CDR2 SQIVND, per germline (reference sequence). J was trimmed by 2 bases and V by 5 bases; bases with no gene match: 7. The CDR3 sequence is 15 residues long. This chain's CDR3 is CASSDRVGITDTQYF. The CDR3 nucleotides read TGTGCCAGTAGTGACAGGGTAGGGATCACAGATACGCAGTATTTT. The full variable domain, its missing parts supplied by reference TRBV19 and TRBJ2-3, is DGGITQSPKYLFRKEGQNVTLSCEQNLNHDAMYWYRQDPGQGLRLIYYSQIVNDFQKGDIAEGYSVSREKKESFPLTVTSAQKNPTAFYLCASSDRVGITDTQYFGPGTRLTVL.

The chain is built from TRBV4-2 and TRBJ1-5; 9 bases are a match to TRBD1. J was trimmed by 7 bases and V by 3 bases; bases with no gene match: 13. This CDR3 comprises 17 residues. CDR1 is LGHNA and CDR2 is YNFKEQ in the germline V gene. The CDR3 protein is CASSHSTGGEGGQPQHF. The CDR3 DNA follows: TGTGCCAGCAGCCACAGCACAGGGGGCGAAGGTGGCCAGCCCCAGCATTTT.

The chain links TRBV4-3 to TRBJ2-5, with D unclear. Germline V gives CDR1 LGHNA, CDR2 YSLEER. The length of the CDR3 is 15 residues. V gave up 1 base and J gave up 2 bases, with 11 bases separating them. Here the CDR3 reads CASSQGMGMQETQYF. CDR3 bases: TGCGCCAGCAGCCAAGGTATGGGGATGCAAGAGACCCAGTACTTC.

This clone was seen only a few times. The J gene is TRBJ1-2, the V gene TRBV10-3; D might be TRBD1 (5 bases). Germline CDR1 ENHRY, CDR2 SYGVKD. Deletions cut 3 bases from V and 6 bases from J, with 8 bases between. The CDR3 loop spans 12 amino acids. The CDR3, as DNA: TGTGCCATCAGTGACGAGGGGAATGGCTACACCTTC. This translates into CAISDEGNGYTF.

The V call is TRBV9, the J call TRBJ2-2; D uncertain. This CDR3 is 16 amino acids long. V was cut by 3 bases and J by 0 bases, with 12 bases left in between. From germline, CDR1 is SGDLS and CDR2 YYNGEE. CDR3 sequence: CASSEGQLANTGELFF. In nucleotides, the CDR3 is TGTGCCAGCAGCGAAGGGCAGCTCGCGAACACCGGGGAGCTGTTTTTT.

This chain uses TRBV28 with TRBJ2-7, with 9 bases lining up with TRBD1. V shed 6 bases, J shed 4 bases, and the junction held 10 bases outside the gene matches. Germline loops: CDR1 MDHEN, CDR2 SYDVKM. The CDR3 is made up of 15 amino acids. The CDR3 protein is CASSDPGQGQYEQYF. The DNA for the CDR3 is TGTGCCAGCAGCGACCCGGGACAGGGACAGTACGAGCAGTACTTC.

This clone was detected once. The rearrangement joins TRBV5-6 to TRBJ2-7; D perhaps matches TRBD2 (6 bases). The V end lost 3 bases, the J end lost 3 bases, and 7 bases lay between the germline ends. Germline V gene data show CDR1 as SGHDT and CDR2 as YYEEEE. CDR3 size: 12 residues. In nucleotides, the CDR3 is TGTGCCAGCAGCTGGGGGGACTACGAGCAGTACTTC. Residues: CASSWGDYEQYF.

The chain recombines TRBV5-4 with TRBJ1-4; 9 bases match TRBD1. After removal of 0 bases from V and 5 bases from J, the junction contained 2 bases not matched to a gene. Germline V lookup: CDR1 SGHNT, CDR2 YYREEE (reference sequence). The CDR3 covers 15 residues. Written as DNA, the CDR3 is TGTGCCAGCAGCTTGGCCGGGACAGGGAATGAAAAACTGTTTTTT. Encoded protein: CASSLAGTGNEKLFF. The whole variable domain, filled in from reference TRBV5-4 and TRBJ1-4, reads ETGVTQSPTHLIKTRGQQVTLRCSSQSGHNTVSWYQQALGQGPQFIFQYYREEENGRGNFPPRFSGLQFPNYSSELNVNALELDDSALYLCASSLAGTGNEKLFFGSGTQLSVL.

This sequence joins TRBV6-5 and TRBJ2-7, with 7 bases identical to TRBD1. The germline V gene encodes CDR1 MNHEY and CDR2 SVGAGI. The CDR3 loop spans 14 amino acids. V trimming: 11 bases; J trimming: 5 bases; junction bases outside the gene matches: 15. This CDR3 reads CAVKGQNLAHEQYF. The CDR3 DNA reads TGTGCCGTCAAGGGACAGAATCTCGCCCACGAGCAGTACTTC.

CDR3 sequence (DNA): TGTGCCAGCAGTGCCCTTACAGGGGGCTTGAACACTGAAGCTTTCTTT. Its protein is CASSALTGGLNTEAFF. This chain connects TRBV2 to TRBJ1-1, with 9 bases matching TRBD1. The CDR3 is made up of 16 amino acids. The V gene end was trimmed by 4 bases and the J gene end by 0 bases; junction bases not matched to a gene: 6. CDR1 and CDR2 (germline): SNHLY, FYNNEI.

The chain couples TRBV4-1 to TRBJ2-2, with 8 bases aligning to TRBD2. Germline CDR1 MGHRA, CDR2 YSYEKL. The CDR3 runs to 16 residues. Germline trimming cut 6 bases from V and 0 bases from J; bases unmatched to any gene: 6. The CDR3 reads CASRLSGNANTGELFF. CDR3 bases: TGCGCCAGCAGACTTAGCGGGAACGCGAACACCGGGGAGCTGTTTTTT.